This T cell receptor (beta chain) was recorded in a study of human T cells and chemical hapten exposure. Study results and caveats: With alopecia, donors may have immune responses unlike healthy people's.

TCRdb fed the RACE reads into MiXCR, producing one record per CDR3 protein. The table lists more than 95,000 distinct CDR3 sequences, under 40% of them singletons, with more than 2.5% in the top ten. Time point indicated: patch test 3, about 24 weeks after DPC sensitization. Treatment reported: therapeutic diphenylcyclopropenone sensitization with weekly scalp DPC. On this clonotype itself: Antigen unknown.

The CDR3 spans 14 residues. V lost 4 bases and J 5 bases, leaving 16 bases between the germline ends. Germline V gene lookup returns CDR1 SQVTM and CDR2 ANQGSEA. The rearrangement uses TRBV29-1 and TRBJ2-3; D may match TRBD1 or TRBD2 (5 bases each). The TCR comes from a middle-aged man with alopecia areata. Some clones in this sample may be carry-over from other donors' samples. The sequencing used whole blood, collected in connection with sensitization to the hapten diphenylcyclopropenone (DPC). The CDR3 DNA sequence: TGCAGCGTTGTCGGTGGGGCTGGGGGAGATACGCAGTATTTT. Amino acids: CSVVGGAGGDTQYF.